The 24 T cell receptor beta chains listed next were all sequenced from one sample in a study of tumor-infiltrating lymphocytes in primary liver carcinoma. The input was about 500 ng total RNA; TCR beta cDNA was made from it with a constant-region primer. Three nested multiplex PCR rounds, a slightly modified ARM-PCR, produced the libraries for TCR beta. Forward primers for TRBV1-TRBV30 and a C-beta reverse primer served the first two PCR rounds, at around 11 cycles each. MiXCR was run by TCRdb on the multiplex PCR reads, yielding one entry per CDR3 protein. In the table there are 40,000 to 45,000 distinct CDR3 sequences, approximately 70% of which are singletons. Scientists recovered RNA and DNA together from around 20-30 mg of unsorted bulk tissue. Sequencing was performed on liver tumor tissue from sampling region 2. Subset given: tumor region T2, inferior pole. These receptors were obtained from a man in his forties with primary liver carcinoma and hepatitis B virus infection.

V is TRBV28 and J is TRBJ2-1; no firm D call. The V end was cut by 3 bases, the J end by 8 bases, with 8 bases between. CDR1 is MDHEN, CDR2 SYDVKM, per germline. The CDR3 is made up of 12 amino acids. The CDR3 loop is CASSFELYEQFF. In DNA, the CDR3 is TGTGCCAGCAGTTTCGAGCTGTATGAGCAGTTCTTC.

This clonotype was seen only a few times. The chain uses TRBV20-1 and TRBJ2-1; 7 bases align to TRBD2. CDR3 length: 14 residues. J lost 3 bases, V lost 3 bases, and 5 bases had no gene match. Per germline, CDR1 DFQATT and CDR2 SNEGSKA (reference sequence). In DNA form, the CDR3 reads TGCAGTGCTAGGGAAAGCGGGGACTACAATGAGCAGTTCTTC. This translates into CSARESGDYNEQFF.

This clonotype was detected only once. Without the conserved terminal phenylalanine or tryptophan, this CDR3 likely stems from a read error. The J gene is TRBJ2-3, the V gene TRBV6-5; TRBD2 aligns across 11 bases. Germline CDR1 MNHEY, CDR2 SVGAGI. The length of the CDR3 is 15 residues. Written as DNA, the CDR3 is TGTGTCAGCAACCCAAGACTAGCGGGAACAGATACGCAGTATCTT. As protein: CVSNPRLAGTDTQYL.

The chain combines TRBV15 with TRBJ2-7; maybe TRBD1 (5 bases). The germline V and J ends were trimmed by 0 bases and 2 bases, with 11 bases remaining between them. The CDR3 covers 15 residues. CDR1 and CDR2 (germline): LNHNV, YYDKDF (reference sequence). The DNA for the CDR3 is TGTGCCACCAGCAGAGATCCAGGGCCCCCCTACGAGCAGTACTTC. As protein: CATSRDPGPPYEQYF.

For this clonotype: This could be a read error, since a much larger clone is one nucleotide away. The genes are TRBV7-8 and TRBJ2-7, with 7 bases identical to TRBD2. CDR3 length: 17 residues. The V segment lost 5 bases and the J segment 9 bases; nucleotides outside the gene matches: 22. Per germline, CDR1 SGHVS and CDR2 FQNEAQ. Here the CDR3 reads CASSLKGGTTVTLTQYF. The CDR3, as DNA: TGTGCCAGCAGCCTGAAGGGAGGGACTACGGTTACCCTCACGCAGTACTTC. The variable domain in full, with the rest retrieved from reference TRBV7-8 and TRBJ2-7, is GAGVSQSPRYKVAKRGQDVALRCDPISGHVSLFWYQQALGQGPEFLTYFQNEAQLDKSGLPSDRFFAERPEGSVSTLKIQRTQQEDSAVYLCASSLKGGTTVTLTQYFGPGTRLTVT.

Comment on this clonotype: Mismatch with germline at one junction end may stem from a read error. V gene TRBV24-1 combines with J gene TRBJ2-3; TRBD2 aligns across 8 bases. CDR1 KGHDR and CDR2 SFDVKD come from the germline V gene. This CDR3 spans 16 amino acids. The CDR3 is CATSGRGTTSADAQYF. The DNA of the CDR3 is TGTGCCACCAGTGGGAGGGGAACGACTAGCGCAGATGCGCAGTATTTT.

The chain joins TRBV19 to TRBJ1-6, with D unresolved. V gave up 7 bases and J gave up 16 bases, with 20 bases separating them. In germline, CDR1 is LNHDA, CDR2 SQIVND (reference sequence). This CDR3 region has 13 residues. The CDR3: CASKPRNNSLLHF. DNA for the CDR3: TGTGCCAGTAAACCCCGGAATAATTCACTTCTCCACTTT.

Comments on this clonotype: At one of its ends the junction is not consistent with the germline gene, which may arise from a read error. The chain combines TRBV5-6 with TRBJ2-5; the D gene is possibly TRBD2 (5 bases). CDR1 is SGHDT, CDR2 YYEEEE, per germline. The CDR3 consists of 14 residues. CDR3 DNA sequence: TGTGCCAGCGGCTTGGAGGCTGGTCAAGAGACCCAGTACTTC. Its translation is CASGLEAGQETQYF.

Notes on this clonotype: This may stem from a read error, because a much larger clone lies one nucleotide away. The rearrangement uses TRBV5-1 and TRBJ2-1; D is perhaps TRBD1 (5 bases). The CDR3 covers 13 residues. Per germline, CDR1 SGHRS and CDR2 YFSETQ. CDR3 in DNA: TGCGCCAGCAGACGAAACCTAGGGGATGAGCGGTTCTTC. Encoded protein: CASRRNLGDERFF.

This rearrangement joins TRBV7-9 to TRBJ2-3, with 11 bases lining up with TRBD2. The CDR3 is 19 residues long. Germline assignment: CDR1 SEHNR and CDR2 FQNEAQ (reference sequence). J gave up 2 bases and V 9 bases, and 19 bases lay outside the gene matches. Here the CDR3 reads CASSQSLAGGRIHTDTQYF. DNA of the CDR3: TGTGCCAGTAGCCAAAGCCTAGCGGGAGGACGAATCCACACAGATACGCAGTATTTT.

Worth noting for this clonotype: An end of the junction does not agree with germline; a read error may underlie this. V gene TRBV2 combines with J gene TRBJ1-5, with TRBD1 matching 7 bases. The CDR3 contains 13 residues. Germline CDR1 reads SNHLY; CDR2 reads FYNNEI. DNA for the CDR3: TGTGCCTGCAGTCTAGGGGGCGGTCAGCCCCAGCATTTT. It codes for CACSLGGGQPQHF.

This clonotype has at least ten counts. The chain uses TRBV2 and TRBJ2-6, with D perhaps matching TRBD1 (6 bases). The CDR3 consists of 15 residues. CDR1 SNHLY and CDR2 FYNNEI come from the germline V gene. V was pared by 8 bases and J by 2 bases, with 13 bases between. The CDR3 DNA reads as TGTGCCAGCTTGTTTCGACAGGCTGGGGCCAACGTCCTGACTTTC. As protein: CASLFRQAGANVLTF.

There are a few counts of this clonotype. A read error may be the cause here, since a much bigger clone is one base away. The chain couples TRBV7-9 to TRBJ1-1; a possible D gene is TRBD1 (6 bases). Germline values: CDR1 SEHNR, CDR2 FQNEAQ (reference sequence). V lost 5 bases to trimming and J lost 7 bases, with 17 bases between them. This CDR3 comprises 14 residues. CDR3 sequence: CASSETGLGSEAFF. CDR3 nucleotide sequence: TGTGCCAGCAGCGAAACAGGGCTGGGGAGTGAAGCTTTCTTT.

Many counts were recorded for this clonotype. This chain links TRBV20-1 with TRBJ2-5, with no clear D. V was shortened by 8 bases and J by 5 bases, with 24 bases between the two germline ends. The CDR3 extends over 15 amino acids. The germline CDR1 and CDR2 sequences are DFQATT and SNEGSKA (reference sequence). The CDR3 DNA is TGCAGTCAGACCACTGACGGAAATACCCAGGAGACCCAGTACTTC. This sequence encodes CSQTTDGNTQETQYF.

As regards this clonotype: The CDR3 end shows no conserved phenylalanine or tryptophan, and so a read error is likely. The chain joins TRBV11-2 to TRBJ1-5; D gene uncertain. Trimming took 2 bases from V and 1 from J, leaving 15 bases between them. CDR3 length: 17 residues. Germline CDR1 SGHAT, CDR2 FQNNGV. CDR3 region: CASSLIGVTRSNQPQHS. Written as DNA, the CDR3 is TGTGCCAGCAGCTTAATAGGAGTAACACGGAGCAATCAGCCCCAGCATTCT.

There are a few counts of this clonotype. The genes are TRBV6-7 and TRBJ2-1, with 9 bases matching TRBD2. TRBV6-7 is treated as an ORF (open reading frame) with a function not yet certain. The CDR3 is made up of 19 amino acids. The ends lost 2 bases at V and 0 bases at J; junction bases unmatched: 11. This CDR3 is CASSYQASGNFCSYNEQFF. In DNA form, the CDR3 reads TGTGCCAGCAGTTACCAGGCTAGCGGGAATTTTTGCTCCTACAATGAGCAGTTCTTC.

Comment on this clonotype: No conserved phenylalanine or tryptophan ends this CDR3, so it is likely a read error. The chain joins TRBV28 to TRBJ2-5; 8 bases are shared with TRBD2. This CDR3 has 15 amino acids. J gave up 2 bases and V 7 bases, and 9 bases lay outside the gene matches. The germline V gene has CDR1 MDHEN and CDR2 SYDVKM. In DNA form, the CDR3 reads TGTGCCAGCATCTCCGGGGGGGGAGGACAAGAGACCCAGTACCTC. This sequence encodes CASISGGGGQETQYL.

Notes on this clonotype: An end of the junction does not agree with germline; a read error may underlie this. CDR3 sequence (DNA): TGTACCAGCAGCAAGGTCGACAGTTACGAGCAGTACTTC. It codes for CTSSKVDSYEQYF. The genes are TRBV14 and TRBJ2-7, with a tentative D call TRBD1 (5 bases). The germline CDR1 and CDR2 sequences are SGHDN and FVKESK. This CDR3 has 13 residues.

On this clonotype: The junction does not match germline at one end; this may be a read error. V usage is TRBV11-2 and J usage is TRBJ1-2; no reliable D call. CDR1 and CDR2 (germline): SGHAT, FQNNGV. The CDR3 is made up of 14 amino acids. The CDR3 coding sequence is TGTGCCAGCTGCTTAGATGGGATGGCCTATGGCTACACCTTC. Encoded protein: CASCLDGMAYGYTF.

This clonotype was seen just once. This chain connects TRBV14 to TRBJ2-3, with no clear D. The CDR3 loop spans 13 amino acids. Germline V gives CDR1 SGHDN, CDR2 FVKESK. CDR3 coding DNA: TGTGTAAGCAGCCTAAGCAGGTCAGATACGCAGTATTTT. This translates into CVSSLSRSDTQYF.

Comments on this clonotype: At one of its ends the junction is not consistent with the germline gene, which may arise from a read error. The chain links TRBV5-6 to TRBJ2-5; weak D call: TRBD2 (6 bases). The germline gives CDR1 SGHDT, CDR2 YYEEEE. CDR3 length: 15 residues. The CDR3 is CASSLRGNPRETRYF. CDR3 in DNA: TGTGCCAGCAGCCTTCGGGGGAATCCCCGGGAGACCCGGTACTTC. The whole variable domain, remainder taken from reference TRBV5-6 and TRBJ2-5, is DAGVTQSPTHLIKTRGQQVTLRCSPKSGHDTVSWYQQALGQGPQFIFQYYEEEERQRGNFPDRFSGHQFPNYSSELNVNALLLGDSALYLCASSLRGNPRETRYFGPGTRLLVL.

The CDR3 nucleotides are TGTGCCAGTACTCGTAACGTCCTGAGCTCCTACAATGAGCAGTTCTTC. Translated, it gives CASTRNVLSSYNEQFF. The chain employs TRBV11-1 and TRBJ2-1; D is unclear. Trimming stripped 9 bases from V and 0 bases from J, with 18 bases between. CDR3 length: 16 amino acids. Germline V lookup: CDR1 SGHAT, CDR2 FQDESV (reference sequence). Based on the CDR3 plus reference TRBV11-1 and TRBJ2-1, the full variable domain is EAEVAQSPRYKITEKSQAVAFWCDPISGHATLYWYRQILGQGPELLVQFQDESVVDDSQLPKDRFSAERLKGVDSTLKIQPAELGDSAMYLCASTRNVLSSYNEQFFGPGTRLTVL.

As regards this clonotype: One junction end disagrees with the germline gene, perhaps due to a read error. The chain joins TRBV7-9 to TRBJ2-7, with no clear D. The germline CDR1 and CDR2 sequences are SEHNR and FQNEAQ (reference sequence). There are 13 residues in the CDR3. This chain's CDR3 is CVSSLGDGYKQYF. CDR3 DNA: TGTGTCAGCAGCTTAGGAGACGGGTACAAGCAGTACTTC.

Comments on this clonotype: A read error may produce the germline difference seen at one junction end. The V and J genes are TRBV12-3 or TRBV12-4 and TRBJ2-7; 10 bases align to TRBD1. The CDR3 extends over 14 amino acids. CDR3 DNA: TGTGCCAGCACCAGGGGGACAGGGGTTTACGAGCAATACTTC. Translating it yields CASTRGTGVYEQYF.